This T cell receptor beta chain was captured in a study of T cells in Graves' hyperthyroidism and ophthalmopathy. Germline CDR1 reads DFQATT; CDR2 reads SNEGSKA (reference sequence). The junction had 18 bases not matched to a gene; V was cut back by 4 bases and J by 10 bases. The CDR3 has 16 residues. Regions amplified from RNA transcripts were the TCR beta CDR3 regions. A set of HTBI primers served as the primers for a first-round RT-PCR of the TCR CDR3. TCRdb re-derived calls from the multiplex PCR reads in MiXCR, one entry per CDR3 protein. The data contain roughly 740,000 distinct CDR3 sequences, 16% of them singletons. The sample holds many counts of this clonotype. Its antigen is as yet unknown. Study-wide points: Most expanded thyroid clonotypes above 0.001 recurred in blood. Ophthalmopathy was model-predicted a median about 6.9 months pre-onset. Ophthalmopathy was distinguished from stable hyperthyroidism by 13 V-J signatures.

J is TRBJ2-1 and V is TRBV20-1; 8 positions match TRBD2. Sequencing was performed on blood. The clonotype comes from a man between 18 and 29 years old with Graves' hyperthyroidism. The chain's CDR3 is CSATTFLAGSKGEQFF. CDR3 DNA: TGCAGTGCTACAACATTCCTAGCGGGCTCGAAGGGGGAGCAGTTCTTC.